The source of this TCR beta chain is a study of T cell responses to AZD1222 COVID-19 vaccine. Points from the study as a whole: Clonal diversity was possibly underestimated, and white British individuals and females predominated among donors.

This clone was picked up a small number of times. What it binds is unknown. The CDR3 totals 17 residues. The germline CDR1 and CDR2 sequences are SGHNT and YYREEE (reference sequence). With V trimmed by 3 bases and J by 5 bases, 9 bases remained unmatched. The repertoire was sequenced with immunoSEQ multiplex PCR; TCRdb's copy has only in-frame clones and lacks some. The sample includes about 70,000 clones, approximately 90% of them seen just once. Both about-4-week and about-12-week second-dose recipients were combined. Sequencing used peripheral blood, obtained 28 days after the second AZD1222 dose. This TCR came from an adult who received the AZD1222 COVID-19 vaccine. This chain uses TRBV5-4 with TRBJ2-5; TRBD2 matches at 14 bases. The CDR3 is CASSSGTGLAGVETQYF. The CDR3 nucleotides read TGTGCCAGCAGCTCGGGAACGGGACTAGCGGGAGTGGAGACCCAGTACTTC.